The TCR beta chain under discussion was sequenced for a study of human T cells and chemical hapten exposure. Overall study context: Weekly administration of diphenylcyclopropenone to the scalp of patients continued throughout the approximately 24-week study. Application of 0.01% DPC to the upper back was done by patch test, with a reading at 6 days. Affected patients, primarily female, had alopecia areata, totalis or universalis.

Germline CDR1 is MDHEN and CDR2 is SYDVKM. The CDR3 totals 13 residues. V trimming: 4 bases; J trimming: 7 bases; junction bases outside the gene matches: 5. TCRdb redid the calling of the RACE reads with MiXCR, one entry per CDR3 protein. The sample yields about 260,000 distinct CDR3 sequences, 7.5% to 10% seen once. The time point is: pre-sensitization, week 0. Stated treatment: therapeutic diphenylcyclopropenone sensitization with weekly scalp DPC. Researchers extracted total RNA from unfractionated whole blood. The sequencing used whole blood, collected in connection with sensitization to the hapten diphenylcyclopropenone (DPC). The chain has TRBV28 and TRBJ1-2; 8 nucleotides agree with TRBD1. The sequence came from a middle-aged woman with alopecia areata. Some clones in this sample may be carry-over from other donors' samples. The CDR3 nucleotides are TGTGCCAGCAGTTCCCCAGGGGGCCGTGGCTACACCTTC. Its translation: CASSSPGGRGYTF.